What follows is one TCR beta chain and its context. Its specificity is not known. The sample originates from a study of blood T cells in healthy people across ages. Whole-study results and caveats: Conclusively comparing naive with antigen-experienced cells was impossible with unsorted PBMCs. Donors of long life had a larger count of naive CD4+ cells and greater diversity than aged donors. In older individuals, TCR beta diversity per million T cells was lower, falling roughly linearly with age.

Sample-barcoded 5' priming and a J-beta primer mix drove a second PCR of 7 to 11 cycles. Any given sample supplied a minimum of 2.5 million CDR3-containing paired-end reads. TCRdb fed the 5' RACE reads into MiXCR, producing one record per CDR3 protein. The sample includes about 640,000 distinct CDR3 sequences, around 38% of them seen just once. This receptor was obtained from a man older than 75 in good health. Sequenced input: blood.

The CDR3 here is CASSYAALTGETQYF. CDR3 nucleotides: TGTGCCAGCAGTTACGCGGCCCTTACGGGAGAGACCCAGTACTTC. The chain combines TRBV6-6 with TRBJ2-5; D ambiguous. The CDR3 has 15 amino acids. Trimming removed 2 bases from V and 4 bases from J, with 14 bases in between. The V gene's germline CDR1 is MNHNY and CDR2 SVGAGI (reference sequence).